This TCR beta chain was documented in a study of CD8 T cells in Susac syndrome. Study-wide results and caveats: A relatively small number of individuals underwent TCR sequencing and HLA analysis. In Susac syndrome, the CD4+ T cell repertoires did not show clonal expansion.

Negative isolation was used for CD8+ and CD4+ T cells and FACS enrichment for TEMRA cells. Between the trimmed V and J ends, which lost 4 bases and 0 bases, there was a span of 10 bases. This CDR3 spans 15 amino acids. Looked up from germline, CDR1 is SGHTA and CDR2 is FQGNSA. Of note for this clonotype: The antigen is unknown.

Reverse transcription of about 0.5 to 1 ug RNA used random hexamers. Amplification of the TCR beta CDR3 was carried out by immunoSEQ multiplex PCR, which spanned a total of 54 Vbeta and 13 Jbeta segments. TCRdb reanalysed the immunoSEQ multiplex PCR reads using MiXCR and keeps one entry per CDR3 protein. In the table there are around 170,000 distinct CDR3 sequences, around 94% of which are singletons. This TCR was recovered from a human donor with Susac syndrome. The sample was CD4+ T cells from PBMCs. The chain carries TRBV7-2 and TRBJ2-1; perhaps TRBD1 as D (6 bases). In DNA, the CDR3 is TGTGCCAGCAGCTGGACAGTTAGCTCCTACAATGAGCAGTTCTTC. Encoded protein: CASSWTVSSYNEQFF.